This TCR beta chain came from a study of T cells in localized non-small cell lung cancer. The data were produced by immunoSEQ multiplex PCR, yet TCRdb's version contains in-frame clones alone and is incomplete. The table shows 3,500 to 4,000 clones, with about 31% occurring only once. This clonotype was obtained from a male donor aged 60 or over with stage III lung adenocarcinoma. The specimen was lung tumor tissue, collected before any cancer treatment.

In nucleotides, the CDR3 is TGCAGCGTTGAAGATCCGCTAACTCCTTACTCTGGGGCCAACGTCCTGACTTTC. It is translated as CSVEDPLTPYSGANVLTF. This chain links TRBV29-1 with TRBJ2-6; D ambiguous. The V end lost 0 bases, the J end lost 0 bases, and 15 bases lay between the germline ends. CDR1 is SQVTM, CDR2 ANQGSEA, per germline. The CDR3 extends over 18 amino acids.